Listed here are 14 T cell receptor beta chains from one sample, sequenced in a study of blood T cells in healthy people across ages. A second PCR of roughly 7 to 11 cycles used a sample-barcoded 5' primer and a J-beta primer mix. TCRdb reprocessed the 5' RACE reads with MiXCR, giving one entry per CDR3 protein. The sample consists of 700,000 to 1,000,000 distinct CDR3 sequences, under 55% of them appearing once. Sequenced sample: blood. The receptors stem from a man aged 55 to 70 in good health.

The rearrangement joins TRBV2 to TRBJ1-4; 7 nucleotides agree with TRBD1. J gave up 4 bases and V 2 bases, and 7 bases lay outside the gene matches. Germline loops: CDR1 SNHLY, CDR2 FYNNEI. The CDR3 loop spans 16 amino acids. This chain's CDR3 is CASSERRGRYNEKLFF. The CDR3 DNA is TGTGCCAGCAGTGAAAGGAGGGGGCGGTATAATGAAAAACTGTTTTTT.

This rearrangement joins TRBV20-1 to TRBJ1-4, with D possibly TRBD1 on 5 matching bases. The CDR3 has 13 residues. Germline-derived CDR1 and CDR2 are DFQATT and SNEGSKA (reference sequence). Trimming took off 2 bases at V and 7 bases at J, with 11 bases between the two ends. The CDR3 bases are TGCAGTGCTAGAAACAGGCGGAGTGAAAAACTGTTTTTT. It translates to CSARNRRSEKLFF.

The chain joins TRBV14 to TRBJ2-1, with D tentatively TRBD1 (5 bases). The assigned J gene may be wrong: the sequence end matches TRBJ2-7 better. The CDR3 length is 16 residues. The germline V gene has CDR1 SGHDN and CDR2 FVKESK. In nucleotides, the CDR3 is TGTGCCAGCAGCCAAGATCGGAGACAGTACTTAAATGAGCAGTACTTC. As protein: CASSQDRRQYLNEQYF.

The J gene is TRBJ1-5, the V gene TRBV12-3 or TRBV12-4; 7 bases line up with TRBD1. V lost 5 bases to trimming and J lost 4 bases; unmatched junction nucleotides: 14. The CDR3 sequence is 17 residues long. The CDR3 coding sequence is TGTGCCAGCAGTACGTTCGGGACAGCGGGCTGGAATCAGCCCCAGCATTTT. Protein: CASSTFGTAGWNQPQHF.

This clonotype was counted between two and nine times. The J gene is TRBJ2-7, the V gene TRBV4-1, with 8 bases aligning to TRBD2. This CDR3 contains 15 residues. The V segment lost 4 bases and the J segment 7 bases; nucleotides outside the gene matches: 12. Germline V gives CDR1 MGHRA, CDR2 YSYEKL. CDR3 residues: CASSLLLAGGGEQYF. The DNA for the CDR3 is TGCGCCAGCAGCCTCCTCCTGGCGGGGGGAGGTGAGCAGTACTTC.

The chain employs TRBV6-2 or TRBV6-3 and TRBJ2-7, with unresolved D. V lost 5 bases, J lost 1 base, and 15 bases lay in between. This CDR3 is 15 amino acids long. Germline V gene sequence: CDR1 MNHEY, CDR2 SVGEGT. CDR3 in amino acids: CASSMNIGVSYEQYF. In DNA form, the CDR3 reads TGTGCCAGCAGTATGAATATTGGTGTGTCCTACGAGCAGTACTTC.

This clonotype came up once. This chain uses TRBV2 with TRBJ1-5; 9 positions match TRBD1. CDR3 size: 15 residues. CDR1 is SNHLY and CDR2 is FYNNEI in the germline V gene. The V gene end was trimmed by 6 bases and the J gene end by 3 bases; junction bases not matched to a gene: 6. Here the CDR3 reads CASRGRDRANQPQHF. The CDR3 DNA reads TGTGCCAGCAGAGGCCGGGACAGGGCCAATCAGCCCCAGCATTTT.

The chain joins TRBV7-6 to TRBJ2-7; D is unclear. This CDR3 is built from 14 residues. The V gene's germline CDR1 is SGHVS and CDR2 FNYEAQ. V dropped 5 bases and J dropped 2 bases, with 13 bases sitting between them. Here the CDR3 reads CASSPGRPPYEQYF. The CDR3, as DNA: TGTGCCAGCAGCCCCGGTAGGCCCCCCTACGAGCAGTACTTC.

The chain couples TRBV5-1 to TRBJ1-6; 9 bases match TRBD1. Germline CDR1 is SGHRS and CDR2 is YFSETQ. Unmatched junction bases numbered 7, after V lost 4 bases and J lost 8 bases. The CDR3 length is 15 residues. The CDR3 DNA follows: TGCGCCAGCAGCCCTAGGACAGGGGTCGATTCACCCCTCCACTTT. It translates to CASSPRTGVDSPLHF.

The genes are TRBV24-1 and TRBJ1-2; 8 bases are shared with TRBD1. CDR1 is KGHDR, CDR2 SFDVKD, per germline. V trimming: 5 bases; J trimming: 1 base; junction bases outside the gene matches: 20. The CDR3 totals 20 residues. The CDR3 region has the DNA TGTGCCACCAGTGCCCCCTCCTTCTCCGGGACAGGACCACTTAACTATGGCTACACCTTC. Amino acid sequence: CATSAPSFSGTGPLNYGYTF.

A few counts support this clonotype. The gene calls are TRBV5-6 and TRBJ2-5; D remains unclear. Trimming left V 4 bases short and J 0 bases short, with 13 bases between. The V gene's germline CDR1 is SGHDT and CDR2 YYEEEE. The CDR3 is 15 residues long. The DNA for the CDR3 is TGTGCCAGCAGCCTGGTTGGGGTCAACCAAGAGACCCAGTACTTC. This codes for CASSLVGVNQETQYF.

J is TRBJ2-1 and V is TRBV5-1; D perhaps matches TRBD2 (5 bases). Germline V gene sequence: CDR1 SGHRS, CDR2 YFSETQ. The CDR3 contains 13 residues. The V and J ends lost 2 bases and 10 bases respectively, with 13 bases between them. The CDR3 sequence is CASSFYEDLEQFF. The DNA for the CDR3 is TGCGCCAGCAGCTTTTATGAGGACTTAGAGCAGTTCTTC.

This clonotype was recorded a few times. The chain uses TRBV12-3 or TRBV12-4 and TRBJ2-5; 10 nucleotides line up with TRBD2. V lost 8 bases, J lost 4 bases, and 7 bases stayed unmatched. This CDR3 comprises 14 residues. The CDR3 is CASCSGGSRETQYF. As DNA, the CDR3 is TGTGCCAGCTGTAGCGGGGGGTCGAGAGAGACCCAGTACTTC.

DNA of the CDR3: TGCGCCAGCAGCTTGGACTCTGAAGCTTTCTTT. It translates to CASSLDSEAFF. This chain connects TRBV5-1 to TRBJ1-1; D not resolved. Germline V gene lookup returns CDR1 SGHRS and CDR2 YFSETQ. This CDR3 contains 11 residues. Trimming cost V 0 bases and J 6 bases, with 3 bases left between them.